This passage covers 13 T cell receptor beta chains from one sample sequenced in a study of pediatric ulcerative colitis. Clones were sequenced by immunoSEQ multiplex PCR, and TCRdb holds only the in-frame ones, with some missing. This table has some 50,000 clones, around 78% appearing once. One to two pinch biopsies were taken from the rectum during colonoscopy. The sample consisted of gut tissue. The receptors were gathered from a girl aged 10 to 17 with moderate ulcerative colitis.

CDR3 coding DNA: TGTGCCAGCCGCAGGACACAGGTGGTGTTGGAACTGTTTTTT. Its translation is CASRRTQVVLELFF. V gene TRBV6-1 combines with J gene TRBJ1-4, with D tentatively TRBD1 (5 bases). Germline CDR1 and CDR2: MNHNS and SASEGT. Trimming took off 8 bases at V and 12 bases at J, with 22 bases between the two ends. The CDR3 has 14 amino acids.

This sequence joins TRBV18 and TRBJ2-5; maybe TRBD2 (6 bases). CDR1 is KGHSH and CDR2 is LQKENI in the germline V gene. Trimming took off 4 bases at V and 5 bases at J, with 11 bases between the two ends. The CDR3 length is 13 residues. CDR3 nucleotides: TGTGCCAGCTCACTCGGGAGCCGGGAGACCCAGTACTTC. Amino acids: CASSLGSRETQYF.

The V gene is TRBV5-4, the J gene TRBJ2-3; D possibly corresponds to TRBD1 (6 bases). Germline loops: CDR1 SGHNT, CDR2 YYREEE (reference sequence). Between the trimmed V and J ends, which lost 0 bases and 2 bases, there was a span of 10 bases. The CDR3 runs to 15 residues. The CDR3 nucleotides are TGTGCCAGCAGCTTGGGAGGACAGCTCACAGATACGCAGTATTTT. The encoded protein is CASSLGGQLTDTQYF.

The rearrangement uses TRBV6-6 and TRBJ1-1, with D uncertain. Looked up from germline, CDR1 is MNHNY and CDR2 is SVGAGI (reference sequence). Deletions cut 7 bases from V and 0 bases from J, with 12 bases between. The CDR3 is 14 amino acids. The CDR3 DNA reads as TGTGCCAGCACCCCGCGCAGAATGAACACTGAAGCTTTCTTT. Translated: CASTPRRMNTEAFF.

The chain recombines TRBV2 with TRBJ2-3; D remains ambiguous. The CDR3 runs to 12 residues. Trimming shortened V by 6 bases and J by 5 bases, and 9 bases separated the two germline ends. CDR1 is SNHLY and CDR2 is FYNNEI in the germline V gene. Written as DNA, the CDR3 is TGTGCCAGCAGCCCACCTATAGATACGCAGTATTTT. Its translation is CASSPPIDTQYF.

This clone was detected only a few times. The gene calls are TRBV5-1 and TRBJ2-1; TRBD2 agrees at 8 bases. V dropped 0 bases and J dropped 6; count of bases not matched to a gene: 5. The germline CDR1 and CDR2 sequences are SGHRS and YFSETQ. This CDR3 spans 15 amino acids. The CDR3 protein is CASSLATSAGNEQFF. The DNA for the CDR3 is TGCGCCAGCAGCTTGGCGACTAGCGCGGGCAATGAGCAGTTCTTC.

The CDR3 spells CASRAGTNYGYTF. CDR3 nucleotides: TGTGCCAGCAGGGCCGGGACAAACTATGGCTACACCTTC. The gene calls are TRBV28 and TRBJ1-2; weak D call: TRBD1 (6 bases). Trimming stripped 6 bases from V and 2 bases from J, with 10 bases between. The CDR3 sequence is 13 residues long. Germline loops: CDR1 MDHEN, CDR2 SYDVKM.

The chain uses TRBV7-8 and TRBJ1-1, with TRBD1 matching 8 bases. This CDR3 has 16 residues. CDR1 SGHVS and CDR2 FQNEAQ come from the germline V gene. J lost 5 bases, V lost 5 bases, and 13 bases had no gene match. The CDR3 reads CASSADFDRGRTEAFF. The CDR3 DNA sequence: TGTGCCAGCAGCGCGGACTTCGACAGGGGCCGTACTGAAGCTTTCTTT.

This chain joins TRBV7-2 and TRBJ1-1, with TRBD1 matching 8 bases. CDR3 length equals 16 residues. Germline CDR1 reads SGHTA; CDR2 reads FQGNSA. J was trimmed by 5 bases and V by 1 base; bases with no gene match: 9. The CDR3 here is CASSLDSYRGGTEAFF. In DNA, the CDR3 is TGTGCCAGCAGCTTAGATAGTTACAGGGGGGGAACTGAAGCTTTCTTT.

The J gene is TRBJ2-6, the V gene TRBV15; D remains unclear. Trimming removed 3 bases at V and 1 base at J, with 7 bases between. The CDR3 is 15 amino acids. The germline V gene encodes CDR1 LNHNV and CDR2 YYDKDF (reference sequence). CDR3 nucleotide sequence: TGTGCCACCAGCAGCCCCGGGTCTGGGGCCAACGTCCTGACTTTC. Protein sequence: CATSSPGSGANVLTF.

The CDR3 here is CASSLFLGQNSVLAYGYTF. Here the CDR3 DNA reads TGTGCCAGCAGCTTGTTTTTGGGCCAGAATAGCGTCCTGGCCTATGGCTACACCTTC. The chain uses TRBV5-8 and TRBJ1-2; D remains unclear. CDR1 is SGHTS and CDR2 is YDEGEE in the germline V gene. The CDR3 is made up of 19 amino acids. The V end lost 1 base, the J end lost 4 bases, and 26 bases lay between the germline ends.

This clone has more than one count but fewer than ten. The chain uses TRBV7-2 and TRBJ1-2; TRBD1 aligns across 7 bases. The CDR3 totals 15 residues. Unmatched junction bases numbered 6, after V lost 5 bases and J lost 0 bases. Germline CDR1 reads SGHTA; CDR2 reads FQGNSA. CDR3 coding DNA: TGTGCCAGCAGCCCCTCAGGGACAGCTAACTATGGCTACACCTTC. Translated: CASSPSGTANYGYTF.

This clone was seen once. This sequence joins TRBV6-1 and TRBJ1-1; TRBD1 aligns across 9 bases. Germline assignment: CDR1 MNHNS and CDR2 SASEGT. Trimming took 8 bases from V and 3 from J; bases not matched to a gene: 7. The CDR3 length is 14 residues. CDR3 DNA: TGTGCCAGCGGGACAGGGAGGGTGGACACTGAAGCTTTCTTT. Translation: CASGTGRVDTEAFF.